Below are 6 T cell receptor beta chains sequenced from a single sample in a study of OX40 agonist ivuxolimab in advanced cancers. TCRdb keeps only in-frame clones here, not all; method: immunoSEQ multiplex PCR. There are fewer than 45,000 clones in the sample; around 80% occur only once, and approximately 7.5% lies in the top ten. This specimen was CD4+ or CD8+ T cells sorted from blood, taken in a trial of the OX40 agonist ivuxolimab. All receptors derive from an adult with an advanced solid tumor such as melanoma, head and neck, liver or kidney cancer.

CDR3 residues: CASSPRNTEAFF. The CDR3 bases are TGTGCCAGCAGCCCCCGGAACACTGAAGCTTTCTTT. The chain carries TRBV5-8 and TRBJ1-1, with D unresolved. The CDR3 has 12 amino acids. Germline CDR1 is SGHTS and CDR2 is YDEGEE. Trimming took 4 bases from V and 1 from J, leaving 5 bases between them.

The chain has TRBV6-1 and TRBJ2-3; D is unclear. The V gene's germline CDR1 is MNHNS and CDR2 SASEGT. This CDR3 is built from 11 residues. Trimming left V 6 bases short and J 2 bases short, with 3 bases between. The CDR3 DNA reads as TGTGCCAGCAGGTACACAGATACGCAGTATTTT. Translated: CASRYTDTQYF.

V gene TRBV7-2 combines with J gene TRBJ1-2; D not resolved. Trimming removed 1 base from V and 8 bases from J, with 11 bases in between. The CDR3 is 13 amino acids. The germline gives CDR1 SGHTA, CDR2 FQGNSA. The CDR3, as DNA: TGTGCCAGCAGCTTAGAGGCGGTGGGCGGCTACACCTTC. Its translation: CASSLEAVGGYTF. Complete variable domain (other parts from reference TRBV7-2 and TRBJ1-2): GAGVSQSPSNKVTEKGKDVELRCDPISGHTALYWYRQSLGQGLEFLIYFQGNSAPDKSGLPSDRFSAERTGGSVSTLTIQRTQQEDSAVYLCASSLEAVGGYTFGSGTRLTVV.

The V and J genes are TRBV5-1 and TRBJ2-1, with 8 bases that match TRBD2. Germline V CDR1 and CDR2: SGHRS, YFSETQ. The CDR3 runs 16 residues. V lost 0 bases, J lost 3 bases, and 5 bases stayed unmatched. CDR3 residues: CASSLASGSGYNEQFF. Written as DNA, the CDR3 is TGCGCCAGCAGCTTGGCCAGCGGGAGTGGCTACAATGAGCAGTTCTTC. The full variable domain, rest sourced from reference TRBV5-1 and TRBJ2-1, is KAGVTQTPRYLIKTRGQQVTLSCSPISGHRSVSWYQQTPGQGLQFLFEYFSETQRNKGNFPGRFSGRQFSNSRSEMNVSTLELGDSALYLCASSLASGSGYNEQFFGPGTRLTVL.

The chain recombines TRBV6-1 with TRBJ1-2; D might be TRBD1 (6 bases). From germline, CDR1 is MNHNS and CDR2 SASEGT. Trimming left V 8 bases short and J 4 bases short, with 17 bases between. The CDR3 has 14 residues. The CDR3 DNA sequence: TGTGCCAGCCGAGAAACGGGACACGGCTATGGCTACACCTTC. Translated, it gives CASRETGHGYGYTF.

This chain links TRBV2 with TRBJ1-1; D gene uncertain. CDR1 and CDR2 (germline): SNHLY, FYNNEI. Trimming cost V 2 bases and J 4 bases, with 14 bases left between them. The CDR3 is made up of 15 amino acids. The CDR3 region is CASSEIRGSRTEAFF. The CDR3 DNA follows: TGTGCCAGCAGTGAAATCCGGGGAAGTCGCACTGAAGCTTTCTTT.